This T cell receptor (beta chain) came from a study of blood T cell repertoires in COVID-19. Background on the study: The analysed material was cDNA or gDNA that came from T cells, B-cell-depleted T cells, or PBMCs.

Original methodology: Nucleated cell number was recorded as an estimate derived from reference gene primer amplification. Method: immunoSEQ multiplex PCR; TCRdb's copy keeps in-frame clones and lacks some. V and J calls plus clone size are reproduced from that table; the DNA served to infer D and trimming. The sample records around 250,000 clones, around 83% being singletons. The CDR3 is 15 amino acids. The V gene's germline CDR1 is GTSNPN and CDR2 SVGIG (reference sequence). V was clipped by 6 bases and J by 4 bases; unmatched bases: 12. This receptor was obtained from a man aged 25 to 40 who had recovered from COVID-19. What was sequenced was peripheral blood. V and J are TRBV30 and TRBJ1-2, with 9 nucleotides matching TRBD1. CDR3 protein: CACRTGADISYGYTF. CDR3 DNA: TGTGCCTGCCGGACAGGGGCCGACATCAGCTATGGCTACACCTTC. Using reference TRBV30 and TRBJ1-2 for the parts outside the CDR3, the full variable domain is SQTIHQWPATLVQPVGSPLSLECTVEGTSNPNLYWYRQAAGRGLQLLFYSVGIGQISSEVPQNLSASRPQDRQFILSSKKLLLSDSGFYLCACRTGADISYGYTFGSGTRLTVV.